The text below deals with one TCR beta chain. V shed 7 bases and J 3 bases; nucleotides not matched to a gene: 5. The CDR3 has 14 residues. The germline CDR1 and CDR2 sequences are MDHEN and SYDVKM. Drawn from each donor were ten milliliters of peripheral blood. The use of a sample-barcoded 5' primer and a J-beta primer mix characterized a second PCR of 7 to 11 cycles. Each CDR3 protein is one row after TCRdb ran MiXCR on the 5' RACE reads. The repertoire holds over 1,500,000 distinct CDR3 sequences, with approximately 50% as singletons. This record belongs to a study of blood T cells in healthy people across ages.

Sequencing was carried out using blood. The chain couples TRBV28 to TRBJ2-1; 8 nucleotides line up with TRBD2. This clonotype originated in a woman in her forties in good health. CDR3 region: CASKLSGVYNEQFF. The CDR3 DNA is TGTGCCAGCAAGCTTAGCGGGGTCTACAATGAGCAGTTCTTC.